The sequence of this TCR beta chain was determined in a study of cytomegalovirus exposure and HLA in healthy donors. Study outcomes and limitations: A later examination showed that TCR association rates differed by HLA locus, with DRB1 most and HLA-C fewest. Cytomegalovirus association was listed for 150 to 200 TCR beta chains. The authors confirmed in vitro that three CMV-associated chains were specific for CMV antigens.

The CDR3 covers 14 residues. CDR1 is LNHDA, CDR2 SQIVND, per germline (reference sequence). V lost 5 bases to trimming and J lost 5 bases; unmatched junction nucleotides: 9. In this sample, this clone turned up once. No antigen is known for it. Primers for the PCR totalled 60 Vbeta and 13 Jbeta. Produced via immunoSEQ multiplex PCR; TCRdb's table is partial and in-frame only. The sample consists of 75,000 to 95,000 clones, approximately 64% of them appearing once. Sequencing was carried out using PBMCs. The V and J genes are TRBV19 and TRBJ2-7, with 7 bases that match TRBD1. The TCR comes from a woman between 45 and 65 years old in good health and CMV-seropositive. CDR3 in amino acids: CASSGRYRGDEQYF. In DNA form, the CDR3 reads TGTGCCAGTAGTGGGCGTTACAGGGGAGACGAGCAGTACTTC.